This T cell receptor beta chain was found in a study of identical twins. General study results and limits: Carriage of fewer insertions was seen in abundant cord blood beta clonotypes, whereas memory repertoires showed none.

There are many counts of this clonotype. Its antigen remains unknown. CDR1 is SQVTM, CDR2 ANQGSEA, per germline. V shed 2 bases, J shed 3 bases, and the junction held 6 bases outside the gene matches. The CDR3 length is 15 residues. TCRdb called the 5' RACE reads again in MiXCR, with one record for every CDR3 protein. The profile shows approximately 630,000 distinct CDR3 sequences, 7.1% of them singletons. These data are also associated with another study on yellow fever vaccine responses in identical twins. From that paper: On the reported evidence, twins' vaccine T cell responses seemed partly convergent and partly personalized.

The source material was PBMCs. The genes are TRBV29-1 and TRBJ2-2; 7 bases line up with TRBD2. The sequence was collected from a woman aged 18-29 years in good health. The CDR3 protein is CSVETMGGDTGELFF. The CDR3 DNA reads as TGCAGCGTTGAAACAATGGGAGGGGACACCGGGGAGCTGTTTTTT.